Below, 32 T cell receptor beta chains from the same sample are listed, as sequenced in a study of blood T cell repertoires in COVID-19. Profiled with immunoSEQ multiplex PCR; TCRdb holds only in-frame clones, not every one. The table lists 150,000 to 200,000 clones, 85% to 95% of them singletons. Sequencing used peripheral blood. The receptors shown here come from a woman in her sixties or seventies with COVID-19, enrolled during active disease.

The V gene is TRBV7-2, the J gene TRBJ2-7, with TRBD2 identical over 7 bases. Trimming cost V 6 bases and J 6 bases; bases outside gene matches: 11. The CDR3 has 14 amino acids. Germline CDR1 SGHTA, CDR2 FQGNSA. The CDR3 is CASSQGSPGGEQYF. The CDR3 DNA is TGTGCCAGCAGTCAAGGCTCACCGGGAGGCGAGCAGTACTTC.

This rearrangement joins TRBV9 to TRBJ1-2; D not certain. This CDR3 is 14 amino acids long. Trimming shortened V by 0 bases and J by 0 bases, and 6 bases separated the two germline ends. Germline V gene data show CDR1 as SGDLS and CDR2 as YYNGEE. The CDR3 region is CASSVGQTNYGYTF. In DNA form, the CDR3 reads TGTGCCAGCAGCGTAGGGCAGACTAACTATGGCTACACCTTC.

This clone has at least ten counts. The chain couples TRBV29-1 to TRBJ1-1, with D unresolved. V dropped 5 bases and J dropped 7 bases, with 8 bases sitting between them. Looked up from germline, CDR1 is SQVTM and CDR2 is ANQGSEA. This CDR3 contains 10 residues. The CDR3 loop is CSVRKLEAFF. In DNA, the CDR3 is TGCAGCGTTAGAAAACTTGAAGCTTTCTTT.

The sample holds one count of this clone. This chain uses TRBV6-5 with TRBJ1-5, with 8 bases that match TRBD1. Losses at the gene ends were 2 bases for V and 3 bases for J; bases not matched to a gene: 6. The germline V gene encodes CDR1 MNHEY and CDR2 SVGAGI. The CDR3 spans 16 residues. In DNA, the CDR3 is TGTGCCAGCAGTTACGGGAGGGACAGGAACAATCAGCCCCAGCATTTT. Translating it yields CASSYGRDRNNQPQHF.

CDR3 DNA: TGCGCCAGCAGCTTGGGAGGGATGAACACTGAAGCTTTCTTT. Translating it yields CASSLGGMNTEAFF. This chain connects TRBV5-1 to TRBJ1-1, with D uncertain. This CDR3 has 14 residues. Germline V gene data show CDR1 as SGHRS and CDR2 as YFSETQ. Trimming shortened V by 0 bases and J by 0 bases, and 6 bases separated the two germline ends.

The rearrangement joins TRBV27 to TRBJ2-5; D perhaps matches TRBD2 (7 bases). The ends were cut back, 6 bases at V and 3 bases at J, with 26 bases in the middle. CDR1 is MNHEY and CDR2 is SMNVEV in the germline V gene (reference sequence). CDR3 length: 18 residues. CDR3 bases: TGTGCCAGCAGGGCTCTGGTGGGGGGGCAGAAAGACAAAGAGACCCAGTACTTC. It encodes CASRALVGGQKDKETQYF.

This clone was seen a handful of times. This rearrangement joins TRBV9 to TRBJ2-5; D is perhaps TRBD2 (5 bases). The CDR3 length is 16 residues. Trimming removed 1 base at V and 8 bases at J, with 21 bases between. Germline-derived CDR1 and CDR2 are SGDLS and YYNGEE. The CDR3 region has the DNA TGTGCCAGCAGCGTAAATCCTACGGCTAGCTTATCTACCCAGTACTTC. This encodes CASSVNPTASLSTQYF.

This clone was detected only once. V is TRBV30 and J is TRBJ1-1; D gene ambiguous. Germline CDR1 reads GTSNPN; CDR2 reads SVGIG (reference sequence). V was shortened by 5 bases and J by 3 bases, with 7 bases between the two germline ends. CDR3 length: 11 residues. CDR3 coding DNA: TGTGCCTGGGGGAGTGACACTGAAGCTTTCTTT. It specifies CAWGSDTEAFF. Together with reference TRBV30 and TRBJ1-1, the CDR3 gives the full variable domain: SQTIHQWPATLVQPVGSPLSLECTVEGTSNPNLYWYRQAAGRGLQLLFYSVGIGQISSEVPQNLSASRPQDRQFILSSKKLLLSDSGFYLCAWGSDTEAFFGQGTRLTVV.

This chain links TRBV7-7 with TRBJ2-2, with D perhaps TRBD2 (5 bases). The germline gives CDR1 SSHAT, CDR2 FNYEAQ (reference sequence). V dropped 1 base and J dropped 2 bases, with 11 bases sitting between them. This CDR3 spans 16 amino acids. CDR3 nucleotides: TGTGCCAGCAGCTTAGTTTCTGGGAGTAACACCGGGGAGCTGTTTTTT. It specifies CASSLVSGSNTGELFF.

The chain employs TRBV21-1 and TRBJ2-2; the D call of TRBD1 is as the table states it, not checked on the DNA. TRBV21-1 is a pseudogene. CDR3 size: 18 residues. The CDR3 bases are TGTGCCAGCAGCAAAAAAGGTCGGTACAGGGTAGTCCCCGGGGAGCTGTTTTTT. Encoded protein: CASSKKGRYRVVPGELFF.

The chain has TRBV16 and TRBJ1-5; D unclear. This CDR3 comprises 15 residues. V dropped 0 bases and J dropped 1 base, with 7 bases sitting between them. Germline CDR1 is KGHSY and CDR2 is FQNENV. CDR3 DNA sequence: TGTGCCAGCAGCCAATCTCTCCCGAGCAATCAGCCCCAGCATTTT. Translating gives CASSQSLPSNQPQHF.

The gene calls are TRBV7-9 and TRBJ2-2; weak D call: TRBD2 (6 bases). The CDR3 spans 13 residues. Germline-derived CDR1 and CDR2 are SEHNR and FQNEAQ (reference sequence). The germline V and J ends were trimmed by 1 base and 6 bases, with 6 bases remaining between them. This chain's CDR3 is CASSLGLAGELFF. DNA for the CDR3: TGTGCCAGCAGCTTAGGACTAGCCGGGGAGCTGTTTTTT.

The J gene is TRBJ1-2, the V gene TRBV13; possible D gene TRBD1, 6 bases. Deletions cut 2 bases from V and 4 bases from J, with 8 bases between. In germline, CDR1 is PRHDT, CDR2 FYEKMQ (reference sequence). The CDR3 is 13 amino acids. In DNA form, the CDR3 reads TGTGCCAGCAGCTTACAGGGGTCCTATGGCTACACCTTC. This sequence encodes CASSLQGSYGYTF.

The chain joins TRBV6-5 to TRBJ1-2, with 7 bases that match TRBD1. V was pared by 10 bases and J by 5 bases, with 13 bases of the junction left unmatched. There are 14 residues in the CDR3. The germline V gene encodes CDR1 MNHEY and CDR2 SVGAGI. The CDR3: CATFNDIQGYGYTF. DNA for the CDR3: TGTGCCACCTTCAATGATATACAGGGGTATGGCTACACCTTC.

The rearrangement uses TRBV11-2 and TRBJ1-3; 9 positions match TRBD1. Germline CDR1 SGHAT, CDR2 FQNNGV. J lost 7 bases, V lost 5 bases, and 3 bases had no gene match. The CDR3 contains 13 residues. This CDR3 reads CASSRDRVNTIYF. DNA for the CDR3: TGTGCCAGCAGCCGGGACAGGGTGAACACCATATATTTT. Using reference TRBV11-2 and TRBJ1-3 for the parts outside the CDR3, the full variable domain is EAGVAQSPRYKIIEKRQSVAFWCNPISGHATLYWYQQILGQGPKLLIQFQNNGVVDDSQLPKDRFSAERLKGVDSTLKIQPAKLEDSAVYLCASSRDRVNTIYFGEGSWLTVV.

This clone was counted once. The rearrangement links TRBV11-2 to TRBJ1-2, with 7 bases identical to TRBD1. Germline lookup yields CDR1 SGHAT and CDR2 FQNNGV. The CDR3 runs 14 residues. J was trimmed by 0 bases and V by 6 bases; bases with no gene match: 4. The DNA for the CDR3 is TGTGCCAGCAGATCGACAGGGACTAACTATGGCTACACCTTC. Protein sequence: CASRSTGTNYGYTF.

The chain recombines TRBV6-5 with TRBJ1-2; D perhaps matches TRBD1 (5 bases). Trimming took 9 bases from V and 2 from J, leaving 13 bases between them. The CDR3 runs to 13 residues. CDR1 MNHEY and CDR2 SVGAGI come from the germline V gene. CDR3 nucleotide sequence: TGTGCCAGTACCTTTACAGGAAACTATGGCTACACCTTC. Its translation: CASTFTGNYGYTF.

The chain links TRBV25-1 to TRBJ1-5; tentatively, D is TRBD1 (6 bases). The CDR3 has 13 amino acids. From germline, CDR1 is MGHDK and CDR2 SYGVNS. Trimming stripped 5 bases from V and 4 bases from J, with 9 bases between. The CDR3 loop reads CASSRGGNQPQHF. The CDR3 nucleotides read TGTGCCAGCAGTAGAGGGGGTAATCAGCCCCAGCATTTT.

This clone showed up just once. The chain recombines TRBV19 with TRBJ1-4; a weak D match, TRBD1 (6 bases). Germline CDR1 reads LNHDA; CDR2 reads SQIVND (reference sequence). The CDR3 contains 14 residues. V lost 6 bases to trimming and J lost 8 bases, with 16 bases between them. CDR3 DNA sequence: TGTGCCAGTAGCCTGGACAGAAGAGTAGAAAAACTGTTTTTT. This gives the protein CASSLDRRVEKLFF.

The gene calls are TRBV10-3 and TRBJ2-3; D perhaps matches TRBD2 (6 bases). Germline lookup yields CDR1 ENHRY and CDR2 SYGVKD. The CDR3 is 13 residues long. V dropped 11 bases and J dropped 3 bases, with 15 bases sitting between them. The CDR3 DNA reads TGTGCCTCCTCTGGCGGGGAAACAGATACGCAGTATTTT. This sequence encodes CASSGGETDTQYF.

CDR3 DNA sequence: TGTGCCAGCAGTTTTTCCCCGGGATTACGGCAAGAGACCCAGTACTTC. It codes for CASSFSPGLRQETQYF. The chain couples TRBV27 to TRBJ2-5; a weak D match, TRBD2 (5 bases). Germline V gene lookup returns CDR1 MNHEY and CDR2 SMNVEV (reference sequence). Trimming removed 3 bases from V and 2 bases from J, with 16 bases in between. This CDR3 region has 16 residues.

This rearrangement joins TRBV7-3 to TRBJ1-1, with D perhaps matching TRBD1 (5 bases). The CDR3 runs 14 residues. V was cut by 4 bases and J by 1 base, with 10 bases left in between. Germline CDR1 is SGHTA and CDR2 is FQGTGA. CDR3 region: CASSSPGPNTEAFF. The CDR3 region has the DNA TGTGCCAGCAGCTCCCCAGGGCCGAACACTGAAGCTTTCTTT.

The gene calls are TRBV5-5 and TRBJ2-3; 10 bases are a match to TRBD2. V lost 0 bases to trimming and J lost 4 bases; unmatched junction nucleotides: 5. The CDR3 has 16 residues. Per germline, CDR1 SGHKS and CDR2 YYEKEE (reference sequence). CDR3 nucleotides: TGTGCCAGCAGCTTGGCGAGCGGGGGGGCCTCAGATACGCAGTATTTT. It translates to CASSLASGGASDTQYF.

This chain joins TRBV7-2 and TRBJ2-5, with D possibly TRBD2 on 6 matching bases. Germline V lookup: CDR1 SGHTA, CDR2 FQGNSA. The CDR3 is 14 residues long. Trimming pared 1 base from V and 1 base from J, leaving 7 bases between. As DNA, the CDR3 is TGTGCCAGCAGCTTAGAGCGGGCCCAAGAGACCCAGTACTTC. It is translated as CASSLERAQETQYF.

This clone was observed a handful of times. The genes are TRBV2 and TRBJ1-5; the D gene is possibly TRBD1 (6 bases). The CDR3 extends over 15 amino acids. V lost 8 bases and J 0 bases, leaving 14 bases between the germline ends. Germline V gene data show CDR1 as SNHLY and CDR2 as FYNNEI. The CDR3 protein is CASQGIYNSNQPQHF. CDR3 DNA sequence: TGTGCCAGCCAGGGGATCTACAATAGCAATCAGCCCCAGCATTTT.

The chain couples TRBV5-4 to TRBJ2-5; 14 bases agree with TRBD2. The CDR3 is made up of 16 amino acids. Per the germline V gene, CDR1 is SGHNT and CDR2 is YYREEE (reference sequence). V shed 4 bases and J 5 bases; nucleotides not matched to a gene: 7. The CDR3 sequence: CASSEKTSGGAETQYF. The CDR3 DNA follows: TGTGCCAGCAGCGAGAAGACTAGCGGGGGGGCTGAGACCCAGTACTTC.

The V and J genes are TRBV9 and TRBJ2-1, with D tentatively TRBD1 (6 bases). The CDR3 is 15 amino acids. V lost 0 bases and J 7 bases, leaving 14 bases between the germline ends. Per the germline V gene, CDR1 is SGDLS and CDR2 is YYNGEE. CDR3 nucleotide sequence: TGTGCCAGCAGCGTAGGGGCAGGGGCAGGGAATGAGCAGTTCTTC. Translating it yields CASSVGAGAGNEQFF.

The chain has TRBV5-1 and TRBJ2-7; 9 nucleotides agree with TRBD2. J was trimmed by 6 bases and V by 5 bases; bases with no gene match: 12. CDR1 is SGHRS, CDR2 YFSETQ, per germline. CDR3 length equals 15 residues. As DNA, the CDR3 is TGCGCCAGCAGGGAAAGGCTAGCGGGGCCCCCCGAGCAGTACTTC. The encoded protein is CASRERLAGPPEQYF.

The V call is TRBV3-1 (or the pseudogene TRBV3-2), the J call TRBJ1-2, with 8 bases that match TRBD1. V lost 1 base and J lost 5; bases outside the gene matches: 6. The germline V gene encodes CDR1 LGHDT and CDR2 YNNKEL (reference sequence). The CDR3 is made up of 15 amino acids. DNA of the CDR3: TGTGCCAGCAGCCAAGCCTCAGGGGGCGCGTATGGCTACACCTTC. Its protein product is CASSQASGGAYGYTF.

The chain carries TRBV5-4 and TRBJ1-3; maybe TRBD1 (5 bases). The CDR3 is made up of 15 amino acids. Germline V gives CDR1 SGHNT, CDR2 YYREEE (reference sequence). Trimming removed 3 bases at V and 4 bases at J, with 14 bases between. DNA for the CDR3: TGTGCCAGCAGCTCGGTGGCAGGGTCCGGAAACACCATATATTTT. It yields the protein CASSSVAGSGNTIYF. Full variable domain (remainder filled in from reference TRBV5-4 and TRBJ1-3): ETGVTQSPTHLIKTRGQQVTLRCSSQSGHNTVSWYQQALGQGPQFIFQYYREEENGRGNFPPRFSGLQFPNYSSELNVNALELDDSALYLCASSSVAGSGNTIYFGEGSWLTVV.

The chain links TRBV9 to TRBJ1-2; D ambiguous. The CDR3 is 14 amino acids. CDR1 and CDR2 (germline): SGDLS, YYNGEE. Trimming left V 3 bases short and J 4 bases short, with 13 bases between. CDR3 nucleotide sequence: TGTGCCAGCAGCGGAAAAGCGGTCTCCTATGGCTACACCTTC. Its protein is CASSGKAVSYGYTF. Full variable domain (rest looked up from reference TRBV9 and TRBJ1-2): DSGVTQTPKHLITATGQRVTLRCSPRSGDLSVYWYQQSLDQGLQFLIQYYNGEERAKGNILERFSAQQFPDLHSELNLSSLELGDSALYFCASSGKAVSYGYTFGSGTRLTVV.

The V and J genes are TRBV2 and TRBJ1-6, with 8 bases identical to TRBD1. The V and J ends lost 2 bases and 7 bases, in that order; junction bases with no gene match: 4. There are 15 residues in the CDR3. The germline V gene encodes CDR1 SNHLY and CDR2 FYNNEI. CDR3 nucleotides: TGTGCCAGCAGTGAAAATCGACAGGGGAATTCACCCCTCCACTTT. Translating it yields CASSENRQGNSPLHF. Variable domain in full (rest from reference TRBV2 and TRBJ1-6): EPEVTQTPSHQVTQMGQEVILRCVPISNHLYFYWYRQILGQKVEFLVSFYNNEISEKSEIFDDQFSVERPDGSNFTLKIRSTKLEDSAMYFCASSENRQGNSPLHFGNGTRLTVT.